This paragraph reports one T cell receptor beta chain. There is no known antigen for this receptor. Nothing much larger sits one base from this clone, and base qualities are not available. The protocol used for the library was the immunoSEQ multiplex PCR assay. The table comes from immuneACCESS by way of TCRdb, which keeps in-frame sequences with V and J called. Part of the clones is missing from these tables; in studies checked, under half for an unresolved V gene and the rest for unknown reasons. This sample has under 70,000 clones in its table, and over 90% of those were observed once. The ten biggest clones cover about 0.27% of the sample. The sample comes from a study of T cell changes during pregnancy in multiple sclerosis (dated by TCRdb to between 2018 and 2021). Background on the whole study: The study looked at changes in the T cell repertoire across pregnancy in women with multiple sclerosis.

The receptor was isolated from a female donor with multiple sclerosis, enrolled in a pregnancy study. The sample was CD4+ T cells from peripheral blood mononuclear cells, taken after pregnancy.

The CDR3 here reads CATAPGTSGYNEQFF. The bases are TGTGCCACCGCCCCCGGGACTAGCGGCTACAATGAGCAGTTCTTC. The chain was built from TRBV15 and TRBJ2-1, and 11 bases in between align with TRBD2. V loses 8 bases at its end and J loses 3 bases; junction bases beyond the gene matches: 6. From cysteine to phenylalanine, the CDR3 is 15 amino acids long. Solely the CDR3 DNA is kept, with 45 bases framed from the first base. The CDR1 and CDR2 encoded by the germline V gene (reference sequence) are LNHNV and YYDKDF.